This T cell receptor beta chain emerged from a study of blood T cell repertoires in COVID-19. About the study: Samples representing acute and convalescent COVID-19 were sourced from the United States, Italy and Spain.

V gave up 5 bases and J gave up 3 bases; unmatched junction bases: 15. This CDR3 spans 19 amino acids. Germline loops: CDR1 SGHVS, CDR2 FQNEAQ. Seattle cases were enrolled at active infection and followed longitudinally. TCRdb's copy holds only in-frame clones and misses some; the assay was immunoSEQ multiplex PCR. This table holds about 370,000 clones, around 87% found once. This clonotype originated in a woman aged 25 to 39 with COVID-19, enrolled during active disease. The rearrangement joins TRBV7-8 to TRBJ2-4; TRBD2 aligns across 11 bases. Material for sequencing was peripheral blood. Here the CDR3 reads CASSPSSVAGGSDKNIQYF. The CDR3 DNA reads TGTGCCAGCAGCCCTTCCTCGGTAGCGGGAGGGTCTGACAAAAACATTCAGTACTTC.